One and the same sample provided the 24 T cell receptor beta chains below, sequenced in a study of blood T cell repertoires in COVID-19. Method: immunoSEQ multiplex PCR; TCRdb's copy keeps in-frame clones and lacks some. Among 150,000 to 200,000 clones listed, around four fifths were seen once. Sequenced input: peripheral blood. Source of these receptors: a woman aged 65 to 85 with COVID-19, enrolled during active disease.

This rearrangement joins TRBV5-1 to TRBJ2-1, with D perhaps TRBD1 (6 bases). The CDR3 spans 15 residues. V shed 1 base and J shed 6 bases, with 14 bases lying between them. CDR1 is SGHRS, CDR2 YFSETQ, per germline. The CDR3 sequence is CASSLSGQQGNEQFF. The CDR3 DNA follows: TGCGCCAGCAGCTTGTCCGGACAGCAGGGCAATGAGCAGTTCTTC.

The genes are TRBV30 and TRBJ2-5; 8 bases are a match to TRBD2. This CDR3 has 17 residues. Per germline, CDR1 GTSNPN and CDR2 SVGIG (reference sequence). J gave up 4 bases and V 6 bases, and 19 bases lay outside the gene matches. This CDR3 reads CACGGRRSGNEGETQYF. CDR3 nucleotides: TGTGCCTGTGGAGGGCGACGTAGCGGGAATGAAGGAGAGACCCAGTACTTC.

This chain joins TRBV7-2 and TRBJ2-7, with 7 nucleotides matching TRBD2. The ends lost 6 bases at V and 7 bases at J; junction bases unmatched: 15. The CDR3 loop spans 15 amino acids. Per the germline V gene, CDR1 is SGHTA and CDR2 is FQGNSA. This chain's CDR3 is CASRRRDGGTGEQYF. CDR3 DNA sequence: TGTGCCAGCAGACGCCGGGACGGGGGGACCGGTGAGCAGTACTTC.

This chain's CDR3 is CASSYSVGSSYNEQFF. The CDR3 bases are TGTGCCAGCAGTTACTCCGTAGGGAGCTCCTACAATGAGCAGTTCTTC. V usage is TRBV6-5 and J usage is TRBJ2-1; possible D gene TRBD2, 5 bases. This CDR3 is 16 amino acids long. Germline CDR1 MNHEY, CDR2 SVGAGI. V dropped 0 bases and J dropped 0 bases, with 9 bases sitting between them.

The CDR3 sequence: CASSQRMEGKTEAFF. The CDR3 DNA follows: TGTGCCAGCAGCCAAAGGATGGAGGGGAAGACTGAAGCTTTCTTT. The rearrangement links TRBV14 to TRBJ1-1, with D tentatively TRBD1 (5 bases). The ends were cut back, 2 bases at V and 5 bases at J, with 15 bases in the middle. Germline-derived CDR1 and CDR2 are SGHDN and FVKESK. CDR3 length: 15 residues.

There are a few counts of this clone. The CDR3 is CASSPRGGANTGELFF. In DNA, the CDR3 is TGCGCCAGCAGCCCCCGGGGAGGGGCGAACACCGGGGAGCTGTTTTTT. This chain connects TRBV5-1 to TRBJ2-2; TRBD2 aligns across 7 bases. Trimming cost V 4 bases and J 0 bases; bases outside gene matches: 6. Per the germline V gene, CDR1 is SGHRS and CDR2 is YFSETQ. The CDR3 is 16 amino acids.

The V call is TRBV30, the J call TRBJ2-7, with a tentative D call TRBD2 (6 bases). The CDR3 totals 13 residues. Trimming left V 4 bases short and J 3 bases short, with 13 bases between. CDR1 and CDR2 from the germline V gene are GTSNPN and SVGIG (reference sequence). The CDR3 sequence: CAWTPGVDYEQYF. The CDR3 DNA sequence: TGTGCCTGGACGCCGGGAGTGGACTACGAGCAGTACTTC.

This sequence joins TRBV7-8 and TRBJ2-2; D unresolved. With 5 bases removed from V and 6 bases from J, the gap between germline ends came to 7 bases. The CDR3 totals 12 residues. Germline-derived CDR1 and CDR2 are SGHVS and FQNEAQ. CDR3: CASSPTAGELFF. The CDR3 nucleotides read TGTGCCAGCAGCCCGACTGCCGGGGAGCTGTTTTTT.

The chain carries TRBV29-1 and TRBJ2-1, with a weak D call TRBD2 (5 bases). The length of the CDR3 is 11 residues. Between the trimmed V and J ends, which lost 4 bases and 4 bases, there was a span of 5 bases. From germline, CDR1 is SQVTM and CDR2 ANQGSEA. CDR3 nucleotides: TGCAGCGTTGGGGAGTACAATGAGCAGTTCTTC. Its translation: CSVGEYNEQFF.

The rearrangement links TRBV2 to TRBJ1-1, with 7 bases lining up with TRBD1. The V gene's germline CDR1 is SNHLY and CDR2 FYNNEI. The CDR3 length is 11 residues. V trimming: 2 bases; J trimming: 9 bases; junction bases outside the gene matches: 0. CDR3 amino acids: CASSERGQAFF. The CDR3 DNA follows: TGTGCCAGCAGTGAAAGGGGGCAAGCTTTCTTT.

The V and J genes are TRBV28 and TRBJ2-2; 8 bases agree with TRBD1. V gave up 2 bases and J gave up 1 base; unmatched junction bases: 3. CDR1 MDHEN and CDR2 SYDVKM come from the germline V gene. The CDR3 consists of 16 residues. CDR3 nucleotide sequence: TGTGCCAGCAGTTTAAGTGGGACAGGGAACACCGGGGAGCTGTTTTTT. It codes for CASSLSGTGNTGELFF.

The V gene is TRBV29-1, the J gene TRBJ1-3, with 8 bases matching TRBD1. Germline CDR1 reads SQVTM; CDR2 reads ANQGSEA. V lost 3 bases to trimming and J lost 9 bases; unmatched junction nucleotides: 10. This CDR3 is built from 14 residues. The CDR3: CSVDIGQGPSTIYF. The DNA for the CDR3 is TGCAGCGTTGACATCGGACAGGGACCAAGCACCATATATTTT.

The gene calls are TRBV11-3 and TRBJ2-1; a weak D match, TRBD1 (5 bases). The V and J ends lost 6 bases and 9 bases respectively, with 27 bases between them. Germline V gene lookup returns CDR1 SGHNT and CDR2 YENEEA. The CDR3 length is 17 residues. Here the CDR3 reads CASSNTLYQNTDIEQFF. DNA for the CDR3: TGTGCCAGCAGTAATACCCTATATCAAAACACGGACATTGAGCAGTTCTTC.

This chain joins TRBV5-4 and TRBJ1-2; possibly TRBD1 for D (6 bases). The CDR3 has 14 residues. The germline V gene encodes CDR1 SGHNT and CDR2 YYREEE (reference sequence). Between the trimmed V and J ends, which lost 6 bases and 1 base, there was a span of 13 bases. The chain's CDR3 is CASTMDSSNYGYTF. Written as DNA, the CDR3 is TGTGCCAGCACAATGGACAGCAGTAACTATGGCTACACCTTC.

The chain employs TRBV2 and TRBJ2-5; D remains ambiguous. Germline V lookup: CDR1 SNHLY, CDR2 FYNNEI. This CDR3 has 12 amino acids. V was trimmed by 7 bases and J by 5 bases, leaving 11 bases between them. CDR3 DNA: TGTGCCAGCACTACCTTGGTGGAGACCCAGTACTTC. It translates to CASTTLVETQYF.

The chain joins TRBV27 to TRBJ2-7, with TRBD2 as a possible D gene (6 bases). Germline V gene sequence: CDR1 MNHEY, CDR2 SMNVEV (reference sequence). Trimming removed 6 bases from V and 5 bases from J, with 26 bases in between. The CDR3 is 17 amino acids. CDR3 sequence (DNA): TGTGCCAGCAGCCCCCTCCCTATCGCGGGATCCCCGGACGAGCAGTACTTC. Its translation: CASSPLPIAGSPDEQYF.

The gene calls are TRBV6-1 and TRBJ2-1, with D unclear. Germline V lookup: CDR1 MNHNS, CDR2 SASEGT. Deletions cut 1 base from V and 0 bases from J, with 7 bases between. The CDR3 runs to 15 residues. CDR3 residues: CASSEGSYSYNEQFF. CDR3 nucleotides: TGTGCCAGCAGTGAAGGTAGCTACTCCTACAATGAGCAGTTCTTC.

This chain links TRBV6-1 with TRBJ1-3; 9 bases are shared with TRBD1. Trimming took 3 bases from V and 8 from J; bases not matched to a gene: 8. The CDR3 covers 15 residues. Germline-derived CDR1 and CDR2 are MNHNS and SASEGT. The chain's CDR3 is CASSDQPRTGDTIYF. The CDR3 DNA reads TGTGCCAGCAGTGACCAACCTCGGACAGGGGACACCATATATTTT.

This clone has just a few counts. The rearrangement uses TRBV29-1 and TRBJ1-4; 10 positions agree with TRBD1. V lost 5 bases to trimming and J lost 9 bases; unmatched junction nucleotides: 9. The germline V gene encodes CDR1 SQVTM and CDR2 ANQGSEA. This CDR3 is built from 14 residues. The CDR3 region has the DNA TGCAGCGTTAGGGAGGACAGGGGGAAACAAAAACTGTTTTTT. This translates into CSVREDRGKQKLFF.

With regard to this clone: Other nucleotide sequences from this sample produce the same CDR3. This sequence joins TRBV28 and TRBJ1-2; weak D call: TRBD1 (6 bases). In germline, CDR1 is MDHEN, CDR2 SYDVKM. Trimming took off 3 bases at V and 5 bases at J, with 10 bases between the two ends. This CDR3 region has 13 residues. The CDR3 DNA follows: TGTGCCAGCAGTTTGTCCAGGGGTTATGGCTACACCTTC. Translation: CASSLSRGYGYTF.

The J gene is TRBJ1-1, the V gene TRBV19, with TRBD1 matching over 7 bases. The junction had 11 bases not matched to a gene; V was cut back by 7 bases and J by 6 bases. Germline V gene sequence: CDR1 LNHDA, CDR2 SQIVND (reference sequence). This CDR3 region has 14 residues. The CDR3 DNA reads TGTGCCAGTATCTCTGACAGGGTAGGCGCTGAAGCTTTCTTT. Translation: CASISDRVGAEAFF.

The chain recombines TRBV7-2 with TRBJ1-2, with 8 positions matching TRBD1. This CDR3 has 14 residues. Germline V CDR1 and CDR2: SGHTA, FQGNSA. V was clipped by 5 bases and J by 5 bases; unmatched bases: 7. CDR3 nucleotide sequence: TGTGCCAGCAGCCCCGGACAGGGCGGGTATGGCTACACCTTC. Encoded protein: CASSPGQGGYGYTF.

The chain is built from TRBV5-1 and TRBJ2-3, with no clear D. CDR3 length: 14 residues. The germline gives CDR1 SGHRS, CDR2 YFSETQ. The V end lost 4 bases, the J end lost 1 base, and 10 bases lay between the germline ends. The CDR3 loop reads CASSQSRGTDTQYF. The CDR3 DNA follows: TGCGCCAGCAGCCAATCACGAGGCACAGATACGCAGTATTTT.

The V call is TRBV6-5, the J call TRBJ2-7; TRBD2 aligns across 7 bases. Germline-derived CDR1 and CDR2 are MNHEY and SVGAGI. V lost 0 bases to trimming and J lost 6 bases; unmatched junction nucleotides: 8. There are 15 residues in the CDR3. This CDR3 is CASSYSVLAVGEQYF. CDR3 coding DNA: TGTGCCAGCAGTTACTCAGTCCTAGCGGTGGGCGAGCAGTACTTC.